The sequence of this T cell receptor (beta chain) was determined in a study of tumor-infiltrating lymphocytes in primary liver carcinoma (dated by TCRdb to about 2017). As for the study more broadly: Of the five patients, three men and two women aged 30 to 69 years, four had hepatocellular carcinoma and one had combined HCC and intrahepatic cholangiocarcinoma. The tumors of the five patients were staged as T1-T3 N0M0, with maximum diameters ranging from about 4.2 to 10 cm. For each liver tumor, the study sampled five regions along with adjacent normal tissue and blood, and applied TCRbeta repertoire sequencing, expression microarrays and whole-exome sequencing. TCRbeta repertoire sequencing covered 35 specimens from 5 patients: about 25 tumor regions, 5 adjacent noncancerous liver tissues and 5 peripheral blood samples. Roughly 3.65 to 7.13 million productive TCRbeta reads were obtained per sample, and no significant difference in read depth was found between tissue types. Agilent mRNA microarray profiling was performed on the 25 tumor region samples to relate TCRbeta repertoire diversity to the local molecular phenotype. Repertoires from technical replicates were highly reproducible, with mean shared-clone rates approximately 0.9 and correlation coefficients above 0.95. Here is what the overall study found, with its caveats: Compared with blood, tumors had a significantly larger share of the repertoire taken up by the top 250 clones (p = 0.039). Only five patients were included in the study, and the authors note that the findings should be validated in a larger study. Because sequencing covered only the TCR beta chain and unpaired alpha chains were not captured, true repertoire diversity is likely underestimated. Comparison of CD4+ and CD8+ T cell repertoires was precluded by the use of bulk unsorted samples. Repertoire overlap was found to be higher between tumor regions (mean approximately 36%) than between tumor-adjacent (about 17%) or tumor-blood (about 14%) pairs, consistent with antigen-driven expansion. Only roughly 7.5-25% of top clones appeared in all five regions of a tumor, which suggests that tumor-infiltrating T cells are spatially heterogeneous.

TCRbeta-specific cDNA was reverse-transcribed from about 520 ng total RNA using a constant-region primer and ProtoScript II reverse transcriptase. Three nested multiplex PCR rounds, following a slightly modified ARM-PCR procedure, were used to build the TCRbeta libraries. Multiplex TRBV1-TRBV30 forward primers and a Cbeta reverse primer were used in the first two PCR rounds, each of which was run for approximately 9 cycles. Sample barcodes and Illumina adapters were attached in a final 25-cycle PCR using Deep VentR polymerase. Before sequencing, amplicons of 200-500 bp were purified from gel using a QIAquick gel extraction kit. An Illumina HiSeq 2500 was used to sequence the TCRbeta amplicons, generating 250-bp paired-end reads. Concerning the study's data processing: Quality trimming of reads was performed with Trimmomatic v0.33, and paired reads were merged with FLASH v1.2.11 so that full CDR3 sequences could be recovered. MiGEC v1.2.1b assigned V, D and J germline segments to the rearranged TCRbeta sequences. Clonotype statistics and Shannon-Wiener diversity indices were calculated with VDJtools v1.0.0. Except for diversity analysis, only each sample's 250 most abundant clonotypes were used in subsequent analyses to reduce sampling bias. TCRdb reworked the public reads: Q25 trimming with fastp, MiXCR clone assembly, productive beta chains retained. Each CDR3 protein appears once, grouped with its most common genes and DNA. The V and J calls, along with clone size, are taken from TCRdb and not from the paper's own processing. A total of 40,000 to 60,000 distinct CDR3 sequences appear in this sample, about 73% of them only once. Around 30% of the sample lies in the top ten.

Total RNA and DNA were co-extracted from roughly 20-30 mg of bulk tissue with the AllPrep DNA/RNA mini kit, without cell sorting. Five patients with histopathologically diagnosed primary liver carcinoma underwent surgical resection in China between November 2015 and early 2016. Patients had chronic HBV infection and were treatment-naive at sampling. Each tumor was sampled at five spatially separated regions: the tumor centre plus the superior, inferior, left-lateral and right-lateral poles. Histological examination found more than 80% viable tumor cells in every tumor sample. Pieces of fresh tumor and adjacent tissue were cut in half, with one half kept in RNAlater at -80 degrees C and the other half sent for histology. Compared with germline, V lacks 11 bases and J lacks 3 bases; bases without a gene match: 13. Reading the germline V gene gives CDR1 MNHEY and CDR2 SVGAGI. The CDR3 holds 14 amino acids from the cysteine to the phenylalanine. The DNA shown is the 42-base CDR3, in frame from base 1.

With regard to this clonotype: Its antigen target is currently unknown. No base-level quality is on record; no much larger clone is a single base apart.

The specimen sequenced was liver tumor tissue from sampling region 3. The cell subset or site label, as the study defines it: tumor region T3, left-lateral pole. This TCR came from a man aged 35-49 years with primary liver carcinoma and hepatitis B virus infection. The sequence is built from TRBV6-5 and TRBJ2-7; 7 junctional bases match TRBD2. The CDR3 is CASRQDGLVYEQYF. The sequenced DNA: TGTGCCTCCAGGCAGGATGGACTAGTCTACGAGCAGTACTTC.